The 9 T cell receptor beta chains listed next were all sequenced from one sample in a study of blood T cell repertoires in COVID-19. The protocol was immunoSEQ multiplex PCR, while the TCRdb copy is restricted to in-frame clones and leaves out a portion. The sample holds over 85,000 clones, 65% to 90% seen once. The sample was peripheral blood. The receptors stem from a man in his 60s with acute or convalescent COVID-19.

The genes are TRBV5-1 and TRBJ1-4; TRBD1 aligns across 9 bases. Germline V gives CDR1 SGHRS, CDR2 YFSETQ. The CDR3 is 15 amino acids. The V gene end was trimmed by 8 bases and the J gene end by 6 bases; junction bases not matched to a gene: 11. The DNA of the CDR3 is TGCGCCAGTCGACAGGGGGTTTATCTTGATGAAAAACTGTTTTTT. Its protein product is CASRQGVYLDEKLFF. The variable domain in full, with the rest retrieved from reference TRBV5-1 and TRBJ1-4, is KAGVTQTPRYLIKTRGQQVTLSCSPISGHRSVSWYQQTPGQGLQFLFEYFSETQRNKGNFPGRFSGRQFSNSRSEMNVSTLELGDSALYLCASRQGVYLDEKLFFGSGTQLSVL.

V is TRBV6-2 or TRBV6-3 and J is TRBJ2-7, with a weak D call TRBD2 (5 bases). V shed 4 bases and J shed 0 bases, with 13 bases lying between them. Germline V gene lookup returns CDR1 MNHEY and CDR2 SVGEGT. CDR3 length: 15 residues. This CDR3 is CASSFRGYSSYEQYF. The CDR3 coding sequence is TGTGCCAGCAGTTTCAGAGGGTACTCCTCCTACGAGCAGTACTTC.

The chain uses TRBV30 and TRBJ1-2; TRBD1 might be the D (5 bases). This CDR3 is 12 amino acids long. CDR1 and CDR2 (germline): GTSNPN, SVGIG (reference sequence). Trimming pared 0 bases from V and 8 bases from J, leaving 10 bases between. This CDR3 is CAWSVRDKGYTF. CDR3 in DNA: TGTGCCTGGAGTGTCAGGGATAAAGGCTACACCTTC. Complete variable domain (other parts from reference TRBV30 and TRBJ1-2): SQTIHQWPATLVQPVGSPLSLECTVEGTSNPNLYWYRQAAGRGLQLLFYSVGIGQISSEVPQNLSASRPQDRQFILSSKKLLLSDSGFYLCAWSVRDKGYTFGSGTRLTVV.

The chain employs TRBV21-1 and TRBJ2-2; the table's D call, TRBD1, has no DNA check behind it. TRBV21-1 is given as a pseudogene. CDR3 length: 15 amino acids. The DNA for the CDR3 is TGTGCCAGCAGCGAAGGACAAATAGGCACCGGGGAGCTGTTTTTT. This translates into CASSEGQIGTGELFF.

DNA of the CDR3: TGTGCCAGTAGTATTGGGGGGGATCAGCCCCAGCATTTT. The encoded protein is CASSIGGDQPQHF. The chain links TRBV19 to TRBJ1-5, with a possible D match to TRBD1 (5 bases). The germline CDR1 and CDR2 sequences are LNHDA and SQIVND (reference sequence). The CDR3 has 13 residues. The V gene lost 3 bases and the J gene lost 5 bases, with 8 bases spanning the gap.

V gene TRBV12-3 or TRBV12-4 combines with J gene TRBJ2-1; no reliable D call. V dropped 6 bases and J dropped 8 bases, with 14 bases sitting between them. The CDR3 totals 13 residues. For the CDR3, the DNA is TGTGCCAGCAGGATTGACTCTTCCGATGAGCAGTTCTTC. This gives the protein CASRIDSSDEQFF.

The genes are TRBV9 and TRBJ2-2, with D possibly being TRBD2 (6 bases). V gave up 3 bases and J gave up 0 bases, with 12 bases separating them. The V gene's germline CDR1 is SGDLS and CDR2 YYNGEE. This CDR3 has 16 amino acids. DNA for the CDR3: TGTGCCAGCAGCGCCGGCCGGAGGGCGAACACCGGGGAGCTGTTTTTT. Encoded protein: CASSAGRRANTGELFF.

The gene calls are TRBV3-1 (or the pseudogene TRBV3-2) and TRBJ2-7; D is ambiguous. Trimming removed 4 bases at V and 0 bases at J, with 7 bases between. This CDR3 contains 13 residues. Germline assignment: CDR1 LGHDT and CDR2 YNNKEL (reference sequence). The CDR3 DNA reads as TGTGCCAGCAGCCCCTGGAGCTCCTACGAGCAGTACTTC. Translated, it gives CASSPWSSYEQYF.

The chain joins TRBV12-3 or TRBV12-4 to TRBJ1-1; D is ambiguous. The ends were cut back, 3 bases at V and 11 bases at J, with 13 bases in the middle. This CDR3 has 12 amino acids. CDR3 sequence reads: CASSLRSTRAFF. The CDR3 nucleotides read TGTGCCAGCAGTTTGAGGTCAACCCGGGCTTTCTTT.